This T cell receptor beta chain was obtained from a study of OX40 agonist ivuxolimab in advanced cancers. The CDR3 length is 13 residues. Deletions cut 5 bases from V and 1 base from J, with 9 bases between. The V gene's germline CDR1 is MNHEY and CDR2 SMNVEV (reference sequence). Sequencing was performed with immunoSEQ multiplex PCR; in TCRdb, only in-frame clones are kept and a portion is missing. The sample holds 95,000 to 100,000 clones, around 83% seen once. This receptor was identified in an adult with an advanced solid tumor such as melanoma, head and neck, liver or kidney cancer. The input for sequencing was CD4+ or CD8+ T cells sorted from blood, taken in a trial of the OX40 agonist ivuxolimab. The V and J genes are TRBV27 and TRBJ2-7; D is possibly TRBD2 (6 bases). DNA for the CDR3: TGTGCCAGCAGTCGGACTATTTCCTACGAGCAGTACTTC. Its protein product is CASSRTISYEQYF.